This T cell receptor (beta chain) was captured in a study of blood T cells in healthy people across ages. Whole-study findings and limits: Roughly linearly, TCR beta diversity per million T cells fell as age increased. Changes seen in expanded clonotypes were possibly confounded by donor CMV status left unknown. More naive CD4+ cells and higher diversity marked long-lived donors relative to aged donors.

As concerns this clonotype: As yet, its antigen is unknown. The junction differs from germline at one of its ends, possibly a read error.

The germline CDR1 and CDR2 sequences are MNHEY and SMNVEV (reference sequence). The length of the CDR3 is 13 residues. For the second PCR, which ran for about 7 to 11 cycles, a sample-barcoded 5' primer and a J-beta primer mix were used. Tagging of each cDNA molecule was performed by a template-switch adaptor with 12 random nucleotides. TCRdb processed the 5' RACE reads anew with MiXCR; each CDR3 protein has one entry. The table records about 720,000 distinct CDR3 sequences, over 20% of them present only once. This sequence was found in a man aged 65-85 years in good health. The genes are TRBV27 and TRBJ2-6, with a tentative D call TRBD1 (5 bases). The sample was blood. The DNA of the CDR3 is TGTGCCAGCAGTGTGACTGGGGCCAACGTCCTGATTTTC. The encoded protein is CASSVTGANVLIF.